Each of the 5 T cell receptor beta chains below was sequenced from the same sample in a study of CD8+ T cells in alopecia areata. Treatment in this sample: oral pan-JAK inhibitor, 5-10 mg twice daily. Following extraction, RNA underwent reverse transcription to cDNA, which served as the sequencing template. Here immunoSEQ multiplex PCR was the method, and the copy in TCRdb shows in-frame clones only, minus some. The sample consists of about 42,000 clones, around nine tenths of them appearing once. The input for sequencing was CD8+ T cells sorted from blood, taken at week 24, from a patient treated with tofacitinib. These receptors all stem from a human donor with alopecia areata.

For the CDR3, the DNA is TGTGCCAGCAGTTGGAACCAAGAGACCCAGTACTTC. Residues: CASSWNQETQYF. The chain is built from TRBV6-5 and TRBJ2-5; no firm D call. This CDR3 is 12 amino acids long. The germline CDR1 and CDR2 sequences are MNHEY and SVGAGI. The V end was cut by 4 bases, the J end by 0 bases, with 3 bases between.

In this sample, this clone turned up a few times. This chain joins TRBV13 and TRBJ2-7; D unclear. V lost 3 bases, J lost 6 bases, and 9 bases lay in between. This CDR3 has 12 amino acids. CDR1 is PRHDT and CDR2 is FYEKMQ in the germline V gene (reference sequence). CDR3 in amino acids: CASSLALAEQYF. The CDR3 DNA follows: TGTGCCAGCAGCTTGGCGCTGGCCGAGCAGTACTTC.

V is TRBV27 and J is TRBJ1-1; D remains ambiguous. The V and J ends lost 3 bases and 0 bases respectively, with 5 bases between them. The germline gives CDR1 MNHEY, CDR2 SMNVEV (reference sequence). The CDR3 extends over 13 amino acids. The DNA for the CDR3 is TGTGCCAGCAGTTTTCTCCTGAACACTGAAGCTTTCTTT. It codes for CASSFLLNTEAFF.

The chain employs TRBV4-1 and TRBJ2-7; no reliable D call. Trimming shortened V by 5 bases and J by 4 bases, and 9 bases separated the two germline ends. Germline values: CDR1 MGHRA, CDR2 YSYEKL. The CDR3 extends over 12 amino acids. CDR3 nucleotide sequence: TGCGCCAGCAGCGATAACGGTTACGAGCAGTACTTC. It yields the protein CASSDNGYEQYF.

The J gene is TRBJ1-2, the V gene TRBV15; D ambiguous. Germline V gene lookup returns CDR1 LNHNV and CDR2 YYDKDF (reference sequence). This CDR3 is built from 13 residues. Trimming left V 3 bases short and J 4 bases short, with 9 bases between. The CDR3 region is CATSRGTSYGYTF. The DNA of the CDR3 is TGTGCCACCAGCAGGGGAACCTCCTATGGCTACACCTTC.